This TCR beta chain was identified during a study of OX40 agonist ivuxolimab in advanced cancers. The CDR3 is 15 residues long. Germline-derived CDR1 and CDR2 are MNHEY and SVGAGI. J gave up 1 base and V 6 bases, and 7 bases lay outside the gene matches. Assay: immunoSEQ multiplex PCR; the TCRdb copy retains only in-frame clones and omits some. The top ten hold roughly 10% of the sample, which has 60,000 to 65,000 clones, more than 80% seen once. The clonotype originates from an adult with an advanced solid tumor such as melanoma, head and neck, liver or kidney cancer. This material consisted of CD4+ or CD8+ T cells sorted from blood, taken in a trial of the OX40 agonist ivuxolimab. The chain uses TRBV6-5 and TRBJ1-2, with 8 bases aligning to TRBD1. The CDR3 region has the DNA TGTGCCAGCAGACCGCGACAGGGGATTAACTATGGCTACACCTTC. This codes for CASRPRQGINYGYTF.